A single sample gave rise to the 28 T cell receptor beta chains below, sequenced in a study of regulatory T cells in long-lasting Graves disease. Time point specified: newly diagnosed GD, antithyroid drugs for less than 3 months. RNA from PBMCs was the source of the TCR library. Arm-PCR with iRepertoire HTBI primers amplified the CDR3 regions for these TCR beta libraries. TCRdb fed the multiplex PCR reads into MiXCR, producing one record per CDR3 protein. The sample includes about 470,000 distinct CDR3 sequences, approximately 15% seen only once; the top ten take roughly a sixth. This sample was shared with a second study, whose subject was T cells in Graves' hyperthyroidism and ophthalmopathy.

Sequencing used peripheral blood mononuclear cells (PBMCs), obtained at new diagnosis, from a patient treated with antithyroid drugs. The receptors come from a woman aged 25 to 39 with Graves disease.

This clonotype was detected ten times or more. This chain connects TRBV2 to TRBJ1-2; D not resolved. V lost 0 bases, J lost 1 base, and 6 bases lay in between. This CDR3 has 14 residues. In germline, CDR1 is SNHLY, CDR2 FYNNEI. The CDR3 here is CASSEAGRNYGYTF. The DNA for the CDR3 is TGTGCCAGCAGTGAAGCTGGCCGTAACTATGGCTACACCTTC.

CDR3: CASSLVGKSGRGEQFF. CDR3 bases: TGTGCCAGCAGTTTAGTAGGTAAGAGCGGGAGAGGTGAGCAGTTCTTC. This rearrangement joins TRBV27 to TRBJ2-1; 8 bases line up with TRBD2. Germline values: CDR1 MNHEY, CDR2 SMNVEV (reference sequence). V lost 2 bases and J lost 9; bases outside the gene matches: 12. The CDR3 is 16 residues long.

With regard to this clonotype: One junction end does not reproduce the germline sequence, and a read error may be involved. The chain uses TRBV7-2 and TRBJ1-1; perhaps TRBD1 as D (6 bases). CDR3 length equals 15 residues. Per germline, CDR1 SGHTA and CDR2 FQGNSA. The CDR3 DNA follows: TGTGTCAGCAGCCTCCTTCAGGGGCGCGTCACTGAAGCTTTCTTT. Residues: CVSSLLQGRVTEAFF.

V is TRBV30 and J is TRBJ2-7, with 12 bases lining up with TRBD1. The CDR3 loop spans 14 amino acids. V gave up 1 base and J gave up 9 bases; unmatched junction bases: 7. The V gene's germline CDR1 is GTSNPN and CDR2 SVGIG (reference sequence). The CDR3 is CAWSGDRGRNWQYF. As DNA, the CDR3 is TGTGCCTGGAGTGGGGACAGGGGGCGGAATTGGCAGTACTTC.

This clonotype has a count of ten or more. This chain links TRBV12-3 or TRBV12-4 with TRBJ2-1, with 7 bases identical to TRBD2. V shed 6 bases, J shed 10 bases, and the junction held 9 bases outside the gene matches. The CDR3 covers 13 residues. CDR3 in amino acids: CASSGWGGGEQFF. DNA of the CDR3: TGTGCCAGCAGCGGCTGGGGGGGGGGAGAGCAGTTCTTC.

V is TRBV6-1 and J is TRBJ2-7; D possibly corresponds to TRBD1 (5 bases). Trimming removed 6 bases from V and 0 bases from J, with 18 bases in between. Looked up from germline, CDR1 is MNHNS and CDR2 is SASEGT. CDR3 length: 16 residues. Written as DNA, the CDR3 is TGTGCCAGCAGCGAATTTACAGGAGTACACTCCTACGAGCAGTACTTC. It yields the protein CASSEFTGVHSYEQYF.

Concerning this clonotype: The junction departs from germline at one end; a sequencing error may be responsible. V usage is TRBV12-3 or TRBV12-4 and J usage is TRBJ2-3, with 12 positions matching TRBD2. The CDR3 is 16 residues long. The CDR3 here is CASSLAGGMVVDTQYF. The DNA of the CDR3 is TGTGCCAGCAGTCTAGCGGGAGGGATGGTGGTAGATACGCAGTATTTT.

This clonotype was seen at least ten times. The rearrangement uses TRBV6-1 and TRBJ1-1, with TRBD1 as a possible D gene (5 bases). The V and J ends lost 4 bases and 5 bases respectively, with 20 bases between them. This CDR3 has 16 amino acids. Germline values: CDR1 MNHNS, CDR2 SASEGT. CDR3 sequence: CASSAPFKGVPTEAFF. DNA for the CDR3: TGTGCCAGCAGTGCCCCTTTCAAAGGGGTTCCGACTGAAGCTTTCTTT.

This clonotype has just a few counts. V usage is TRBV4-2 and J usage is TRBJ2-3; weak D call: TRBD2 (6 bases). With 0 bases removed from V and 2 bases from J, the gap between germline ends came to 15 bases. Germline V gene sequence: CDR1 LGHNA, CDR2 YNFKEQ. The CDR3 length is 17 residues. This chain's CDR3 is CASSQDWRTTYTDTQYF. CDR3 in DNA: TGTGCCAGCAGCCAAGACTGGAGGACTACCTACACAGATACGCAGTATTTT.

There are many counts of this clonotype. The J gene is TRBJ2-1, the V gene TRBV20-1, with TRBD2 matching over 7 bases. Germline CDR1 is DFQATT and CDR2 is SNEGSKA (reference sequence). The CDR3 spans 17 residues. J was trimmed by 1 base and V by 6 bases; bases with no gene match: 15. In DNA form, the CDR3 reads TGCAGTGCCTTCATCAATCAACTAGCGTCTTCCTACAATGAGCAGTTCTTC. It is translated as CSAFINQLASSYNEQFF.

In this sample, this clonotype turned up many times. The chain employs TRBV12-3 or TRBV12-4 and TRBJ1-1; D is ambiguous. V was trimmed by 2 bases and J by 3 bases, leaving 7 bases between them. This CDR3 region has 13 residues. The CDR3 reads CASSLLGYTEAFF. The CDR3 DNA reads TGTGCCAGCAGTTTACTGGGGTACACTGAAGCTTTCTTT.

This clonotype has only a few counts. The chain employs TRBV9 and TRBJ2-7, with TRBD1 matching over 7 bases. This CDR3 is 15 amino acids long. The J segment lost 1 base and the V segment lost 9 bases, leaving 13 bases of the junction unmatched. CDR1 SGDLS and CDR2 YYNGEE come from the germline V gene. The CDR3 DNA sequence: TGTGCCACCTCTGAGGGGGCGGATAAATCCTACGAGCAGTACTTC. Protein product: CATSEGADKSYEQYF. The full variable domain, its missing parts supplied by reference TRBV9 and TRBJ2-7, is DSGVTQTPKHLITATGQRVTLRCSPRSGDLSVYWYQQSLDQGLQFLIQYYNGEERAKGNILERFSAQQFPDLHSELNLSSLELGDSALYFCATSEGADKSYEQYFGPGTRLTVT.

Many counts were recorded for this clonotype. The rearrangement links TRBV7-2 to TRBJ2-7, with 7 nucleotides matching TRBD2. The trim removed 6 bases at V and 2 bases at J, leaving 7 bases unmatched. Germline V gene lookup returns CDR1 SGHTA and CDR2 FQGNSA. This CDR3 contains 14 residues. CDR3 amino acids: CASSYYGGTYEQYF. CDR3 coding DNA: TGTGCCAGCAGTTATTACGGGGGGACCTACGAGCAGTACTTC.

This clonotype was observed many times. J is TRBJ1-1 and V is TRBV5-5, with D perhaps TRBD1 (5 bases). Germline assignment: CDR1 SGHKS and CDR2 YYEKEE (reference sequence). CDR3 size: 14 residues. The V end was cut by 0 bases, the J end by 5 bases, with 11 bases between. The CDR3 nucleotides are TGTGCCAGCAGCTTGGATGGCAGGGTAACTGAAGCTTTCTTT. It specifies CASSLDGRVTEAFF.

This CDR3 reads CASSYAAGGGQYGYTF. CDR3 nucleotide sequence: TGTGCCAGCAGTTACGCGGCAGGGGGCGGCCAATATGGCTACACCTTC. The chain employs TRBV28 and TRBJ1-2; the match to TRBD1 covers 8 bases. This CDR3 region has 16 residues. Unmatched junction bases numbered 12, after V lost 4 bases and J lost 5 bases. From germline, CDR1 is MDHEN and CDR2 SYDVKM.

Of note for this clonotype: This may be a read error, as it is one base from a much larger clone. V and J are TRBV6-1 and TRBJ2-7; possible D gene TRBD1, 5 bases. Germline V gene data show CDR1 as MNHNS and CDR2 as SASEGT. The CDR3 loop spans 13 amino acids. The CDR3 reads CGSKGPGSYEQYF. In DNA, the CDR3 is TGTGGCAGCAAAGGGCCAGGGTCTTACGAGCAGTACTTC.

This clonotype was counted only a few times. The chain links TRBV12-5 to TRBJ2-1, with TRBD1 identical over 7 bases. The CDR3 contains 14 residues. The junction had 7 bases not matched to a gene; V was cut back by 5 bases and J by 6 bases. CDR1 and CDR2 (germline): LGHNT, FRNRAP. The CDR3 reads CASGPPTGSNEQFF. In nucleotides, the CDR3 is TGTGCTAGTGGTCCCCCGACAGGGAGCAATGAGCAGTTCTTC. Filled out from reference TRBV12-5 and TRBJ2-1, the complete variable domain reads DARVTQTPRHKVTEMGQEVTMRCQPILGHNTVFWYRQTMMQGLELLAYFRNRAPLDDSGMPKDRFSAEMPDATLATLKIQPSEPRDSAVYFCASGPPTGSNEQFFGPGTRLTVL.

This clonotype occurred a few times. The chain has TRBV7-2 and TRBJ2-7; D ambiguous. Between the trimmed V and J ends, which lost 2 bases and 5 bases, there was a span of 7 bases. This CDR3 spans 12 amino acids. CDR1 is SGHTA and CDR2 is FQGNSA in the germline V gene. The CDR3 nucleotides read TGTGCCAGCAGCTTACCTCGAAACGAGCAGTACTTC. Protein product: CASSLPRNEQYF.

The table lists this clonotype with many counts. The chain links TRBV10-2 to TRBJ1-5, with TRBD1 matching 9 bases. The trim removed 5 bases at V and 5 bases at J, leaving 16 bases unmatched. The CDR3 consists of 18 residues. From germline, CDR1 is WSHSY and CDR2 SAAADI. CDR3 amino acids: CASSWGGQGVGWDQPQHF. Written as DNA, the CDR3 is TGCGCCAGCAGTTGGGGGGGACAGGGTGTTGGATGGGATCAGCCCCAGCATTTT.

This clonotype was seen repeatedly, ten times or more. The V call is TRBV3-1, the J call TRBJ2-2; D not certain. This CDR3 spans 14 amino acids. CDR1 is LGHDT and CDR2 is YNNKEL in the germline V gene (reference sequence). V dropped 1 base and J dropped 1 base, with 4 bases sitting between them. CDR3 protein: CASSQAGNTGELFF. The DNA for the CDR3 is TGTGCCAGCAGCCAAGCGGGGAACACCGGGGAGCTGTTTTTT. Full variable domain (outside the CDR3, taken from reference TRBV3-1 and TRBJ2-2): DTAVSQTPKYLVTQMGNDKSIKCEQNLGHDTMYWYKQDSKKFLKIMFSYNNKELIINETVPNRFSPKSPDKAHLNLHINSLELGDSAVYFCASSQAGNTGELFFGEGSRLTVL.

The chain combines TRBV5-1 with TRBJ2-7; a possible D gene is TRBD2 (6 bases). V was pared by 0 bases and J by 7 bases, with 17 bases between. Germline-derived CDR1 and CDR2 are SGHRS and YFSETQ. The CDR3 is 15 residues long. The CDR3 nucleotides read TGCGCCAGCAGCTTGGCCTCGGGGACTCCGAGGGAGCAGTACTTC. Residues: CASSLASGTPREQYF.

A few counts support this clonotype. The J gene is TRBJ2-1, the V gene TRBV29-1; 9 positions match TRBD1. The CDR3 is 16 residues long. CDR1 and CDR2 (germline): SQVTM, ANQGSEA. Trimming at V came to 5 bases and at J to 0 bases, leaving 8 bases not matched to a gene. This CDR3 reads CSVPRDRASSYNEQFF. The CDR3 DNA reads as TGCAGCGTTCCCCGGGACAGGGCAAGCTCCTACAATGAGCAGTTCTTC.

This clonotype was picked up a small number of times. The genes are TRBV24-1 and TRBJ2-1, with D perhaps TRBD1 or TRBD2 (5 bases each). Germline CDR1 is KGHDR and CDR2 is SFDVKD. V lost 3 bases and J lost 0, with 11 bases in between. The CDR3 extends over 16 amino acids. This CDR3 reads CATSDRDPSSYNEQFF. The CDR3 nucleotides read TGTGCCACCAGTGATCGGGACCCGAGCTCCTACAATGAGCAGTTCTTC.

The sample holds many counts of this clonotype. The J gene is TRBJ2-2, the V gene TRBV6-2 or TRBV6-3; 7 bases agree with TRBD2. The V gene's germline CDR1 is MNHEY and CDR2 SVGEGT. J was trimmed by 0 bases and V by 3 bases; bases with no gene match: 4. The CDR3 loop spans 16 amino acids. CDR3 residues: CASSYWGGTNTGELFF. The DNA for the CDR3 is TGTGCCAGCAGTTATTGGGGGGGAACGAACACCGGGGAGCTGTTTTTT.

The chain recombines TRBV19 with TRBJ2-2, with D unresolved. Trimming pared 7 bases from V and 1 base from J, leaving 7 bases between. From germline, CDR1 is LNHDA and CDR2 SQIVND (reference sequence). This CDR3 has 13 amino acids. The CDR3 DNA follows: TGTGCCAGTATTGCGGTGAACACCGGGGAGCTGTTTTTT. Its translation: CASIAVNTGELFF.

This clonotype showed up just a few times. A much larger clone lies a single base off, so this may be a read error. This chain joins TRBV30 and TRBJ1-2; D is ambiguous. This CDR3 contains 13 residues. The V end was cut by 4 bases, the J end by 6 bases, with 15 bases between. Germline CDR1 is GTSNPN and CDR2 is SVGIG (reference sequence). This CDR3 is CAWKLSGFDGYTF. The CDR3 DNA sequence: TGTGCCTGGAAATTGTCGGGTTTCGATGGCTACACCTTC. The full variable domain, with the rest looked up from reference TRBV30 and TRBJ1-2, is SQTIHQWPATLVQPVGSPLSLECTVEGTSNPNLYWYRQAAGRGLQLLFYSVGIGQISSEVPQNLSASRPQDRQFILSSKKLLLSDSGFYLCAWKLSGFDGYTFGSGTRLTVV.

This clonotype has a handful of counts. This sequence joins TRBV9 and TRBJ2-5, with 7 bases fitting TRBD2. This CDR3 spans 17 amino acids. V was pared by 2 bases and J by 1 base, with 11 bases of the junction left unmatched. Germline CDR1 SGDLS, CDR2 YYNGEE. The CDR3 loop is CASSVYPWGGAQETQYF. As DNA, the CDR3 is TGTGCCAGCAGCGTTTATCCCTGGGGAGGGGCCCAAGAGACCCAGTACTTC.

This clonotype appeared many times. The chain has TRBV2 and TRBJ1-1; D is ambiguous. V was trimmed by 6 bases and J by 4 bases, leaving 24 bases between them. From germline, CDR1 is SNHLY and CDR2 FYNNEI. CDR3 length: 17 residues. The CDR3 DNA follows: TGTGCCAGCAGCAGTTGGCAGGACTTGATTTCTTTCACTGAAGCTTTCTTT. This gives the protein CASSSWQDLISFTEAFF.